A selection of T cell receptor beta chains follows, all from one sample in a study of cytomegalovirus exposure and HLA in healthy donors. Data came from immunoSEQ multiplex PCR; TCRdb stores just in-frame clones and leaves some out. The sample records tens of thousands of clones, roughly 80% being singletons. The sequenced sample consisted of PBMCs. The source is a woman aged 40-49 years in good health and CMV-seropositive. The CDR3 runs from the conserved cysteine through the conserved F or W. The D gene is left open where the match is weak. Expanded clones are given a class, and other clones once, few, many or no size at all.

.,TRBJ2-7,.,TRBV5-1,CASSPGPGSDGYEQYF,TGCGCCAGCAGCCCCGGTCCGGGGTCGGACGGATACGAGCAGTACTTC
.,TRBJ2-1,.,TRBV10-1,CASSDPGIGSYNEQFF,TGCGCCAGCAGTGACCCCGGGATCGGGTCCTACAATGAGCAGTTCTTC
.,TRBJ1-2,.,TRBV6-6,CASSLTGDYGYTF,TGTGCCAGCAGCCTAACGGGTGACTATGGCTACACCTTC
few,TRBJ1-1,TRBD1,TRBV7-9,CASSLVEGQRDTEAFF,TGTGCCAGCAGCTTGGTCGAGGGACAGCGGGACACTGAAGCTTTCTTT
.,TRBJ2-7,TRBD1,TRBV5-1,CASSSRDRGHEQYF,TGCGCCAGCAGCTCCCGGGACAGGGGTCACGAGCAGTACTTC
.,TRBJ1-6,.,TRBV5-1,CASGSGDTNSPLHF,TGCGCCAGCGGATCAGGGGATACGAATTCACCCCTCCACTTT
.,TRBJ1-1,.,TRBV5-1,CASSLIQGMNTEAFF,TGCGCCAGCAGCTTGATACAGGGTATGAACACTGAAGCTTTCTTT
.,TRBJ2-7,.,TRBV5-1,CASSLTPGGDRAYEQYF,TGCGCCAGCAGCTTGACCCCCGGGGGGGACAGGGCTTACGAGCAGTACTTC
.,TRBJ1-3,.,TRBV6-1,CASSESTGSGNTIYF,TGTGCCAGCAGTGAATCCACAGGCTCTGGAAACACCATATATTTT
.,TRBJ1-2,TRBD1,TRBV29-1,CSVEAQGGNYGYTF,TGCAGCGTTGAGGCCCAGGGGGGAAACTATGGCTACACCTTC